These 28 T cell receptor beta chains share one sample of origin, sequenced in a study of T cells in Graves' hyperthyroidism and ophthalmopathy (dated by TCRdb to about 2019). Libraries were built with multiplex PCR. Sequencing instrument: Illumina HiSeq 2000. Amplification of TCR beta CDR3 regions was carried out from RNA transcripts. The TCR CDR3 was subjected to a first round of RT-PCR using the HTBI primer set and the Qiagen OneStep RT-PCR kit. Starting from the raw public reads, TCRdb applied fastp trimming at Q25, assembled clones with MiXCR and retained in-frame beta chains. Rows are unified per CDR3 protein, each entry keeping the most common DNA and genes. This sample gives hundreds of thousands of distinct CDR3 sequences in total; about 24% of them show up just once. Clones ranked in the top ten supply about 11% of the sample. Sequences were obtained from blood. Every receptor here comes from a woman aged 25 to 45 with Graves' ophthalmopathy.

This clonotype has ten or more counts. The chain links TRBV20-1 to TRBJ2-7; 7 bases agree with TRBD2. The CDR3 totals 12 residues. Per germline, CDR1 DFQATT and CDR2 SNEGSKA (reference sequence). CDR3 residues: CGVRGVSDEQYF. The CDR3 DNA follows: TGCGGGGTTCGGGGGGTGTCGGACGAGCAGTACTTC.

This chain links TRBV20-1 with TRBJ2-7, with 9 bases identical to TRBD1. The germline gives CDR1 DFQATT, CDR2 SNEGSKA (reference sequence). J was trimmed by 0 bases and V by 3 bases; bases with no gene match: 9. This CDR3 is built from 16 residues. CDR3: CSARTNHRGRSYEQYF. CDR3 DNA sequence: TGCAGTGCTAGGACGAACCACAGGGGGCGCTCCTACGAGCAGTACTTC.

The chain employs TRBV7-2 and TRBJ2-6; 7 positions match TRBD2. The CDR3 runs to 15 residues. Unmatched junction bases numbered 2, after V lost 3 bases and J lost 3 bases. Germline lookup yields CDR1 SGHTA and CDR2 FQGNSA. The CDR3 nucleotides are TGTGCCAGCAGCTTGGCGGGAGTTGGGGCCAACGTCCTGACTTTC. Its translation: CASSLAGVGANVLTF.

This clonotype has ten or more counts. The V and J genes are TRBV2 and TRBJ1-1, with TRBD1 matching over 10 bases. The J segment lost 4 bases and the V segment lost 4 bases, leaving 3 bases of the junction unmatched. CDR3 length equals 14 residues. CDR1 SNHLY and CDR2 FYNNEI come from the germline V gene. CDR3 sequence: CASSGTGGGTEAFF. DNA of the CDR3: TGTGCCAGCAGTGGGACAGGGGGGGGCACTGAAGCTTTCTTT.

This clonotype was seen at least ten times. The CDR3 nucleotides read TGTGCCAGCAGCGTAGACAGCTCCTATAATTCACCCCTCCACTTT. Protein: CASSVDSSYNSPLHF. The V call is TRBV9, the J call TRBJ1-6; D not resolved. The V end was cut by 0 bases, the J end by 0 bases, with 4 bases between. Germline V gene data show CDR1 as SGDLS and CDR2 as YYNGEE. This CDR3 contains 15 residues.

This chain uses TRBV29-1 with TRBJ2-7; TRBD2 aligns across 10 bases. This CDR3 has 13 residues. With V trimmed by 6 bases and J by 4 bases, 6 bases remained unmatched. CDR1 and CDR2 (germline): SQVTM, ANQGSEA. CDR3 residues: CSVGPSGGYEQYF. In DNA form, the CDR3 reads TGCAGCGTGGGGCCTAGCGGGGGTTACGAGCAGTACTTC.

This clonotype has a count of ten or more. This chain joins TRBV7-2 and TRBJ2-7; D might be TRBD2 (5 bases). This CDR3 spans 13 amino acids. CDR1 is SGHTA and CDR2 is FQGNSA in the germline V gene. Trimming pared 8 bases from V and 3 bases from J, leaving 14 bases between. The CDR3 DNA reads TGTGCCAGCCGGCGGGCCAGGTACTACGAGCAGTACTTC. Translated, it gives CASRRARYYEQYF.

In this sample, this clonotype turned up many times. The chain uses TRBV7-2 and TRBJ1-2; D unresolved. The V gene lost 6 bases and the J gene lost 8 bases, with 16 bases spanning the gap. The CDR3 totals 13 residues. Germline V CDR1 and CDR2: SGHTA, FQGNSA. CDR3 amino acids: CASSQRGGGGYTF. In DNA form, the CDR3 reads TGTGCCAGCAGTCAACGAGGAGGAGGAGGCTACACCTTC.

The gene calls are TRBV12-3 or TRBV12-4 and TRBJ1-5; D unresolved. The length of the CDR3 is 13 residues. Trimming left V 1 base short and J 13 bases short, with 14 bases between. CDR3 nucleotide sequence: TGTGCCAGCAGTTTAGTAGAACTTTCCCCTCAGCATTTT. This codes for CASSLVELSPQHF.

This clonotype was detected ten times or more. The chain links TRBV15 to TRBJ2-2; 7 nucleotides match TRBD2. The CDR3 loop spans 14 amino acids. J gave up 4 bases and V 8 bases, and 7 bases lay outside the gene matches. Germline V gene lookup returns CDR1 LNHNV and CDR2 YYDKDF (reference sequence). In nucleotides, the CDR3 is TGTGCCACCGAAGGCCAGCGGGGCACCGGGGAGCTGTTTTTT. Amino acid sequence: CATEGQRGTGELFF.

This sequence joins TRBV10-1 and TRBJ2-5, with D possibly being TRBD1 (6 bases). V lost 0 bases and J lost 9, with 8 bases in between. Germline V lookup: CDR1 WNHNN, CDR2 SYGVQD (reference sequence). This CDR3 is 12 amino acids long. CDR3 residues: CASSESAGAQYF. CDR3 in DNA: TGCGCCAGCAGTGAGTCCGCAGGGGCCCAGTACTTC.

V is TRBV12-3 or TRBV12-4 and J is TRBJ1-5; 10 nucleotides agree with TRBD1. Trimming cost V 7 bases and J 7 bases; bases outside gene matches: 10. This CDR3 is 15 amino acids long. Here the CDR3 reads CASTNKTGGGQPQHF. The DNA of the CDR3 is TGTGCCAGCACGAACAAGACAGGGGGCGGGCAGCCCCAGCATTTT.

This clonotype showed up many times. The chain joins TRBV20-1 to TRBJ2-5; perhaps D is TRBD1 or TRBD2 (6 bases each). Germline CDR1 and CDR2: DFQATT and SNEGSKA (reference sequence). CDR3 length: 15 residues. With 0 bases removed from V and 5 bases from J, the gap between germline ends came to 16 bases. The CDR3 DNA follows: TGCAGTGCTAGAGAGGTGGGGGGCACCTTGGAGACCCAGTACTTC. This translates into CSAREVGGTLETQYF.

The chain carries TRBV11-2 and TRBJ1-5; 11 nucleotides agree with TRBD1. Germline CDR1 and CDR2: SGHAT and FQNNGV. The CDR3 covers 16 residues. The V and J ends lost 8 bases and 6 bases, in that order; junction bases with no gene match: 12. CDR3 sequence: CASGETIGTGGQPQHF. CDR3 bases: TGTGCCAGCGGAGAAACAATCGGGACAGGGGGTCAGCCCCAGCATTTT.

The chain joins TRBV24-1 to TRBJ2-7; the D gene could be TRBD1 or TRBD2 (5 bases each). V shed 4 bases and J shed 3 bases, with 9 bases lying between them. This CDR3 is 13 amino acids long. Germline loops: CDR1 KGHDR, CDR2 SFDVKD. In DNA, the CDR3 is TGTGCCACCAGTGAGGGGACGGGCTACGAGCAGTACTTC. It encodes CATSEGTGYEQYF.

This clonotype occurred many times. The V call is TRBV4-3, the J call TRBJ1-3, with D perhaps matching TRBD1 (6 bases). Trimming pared 2 bases from V and 0 bases from J, leaving 11 bases between. This CDR3 is built from 16 residues. The germline CDR1 and CDR2 sequences are LGHNA and YSLEER. Written as DNA, the CDR3 is TGCGCCAGCAGCCAACAAGCAGGGGACTCTGGAAACACCATATATTTT. As protein: CASSQQAGDSGNTIYF.

V is TRBV30 and J is TRBJ2-5; the D is unclear. Germline V lookup: CDR1 GTSNPN, CDR2 SVGIG (reference sequence). Trimming took off 0 bases at V and 4 bases at J, with 12 bases between the two ends. The CDR3 is made up of 14 amino acids. CDR3 protein: CAWSVEPGRETQYF. CDR3 DNA: TGTGCCTGGAGTGTCGAGCCGGGTAGAGAGACCCAGTACTTC.

This clonotype appeared many times. The chain has TRBV11-2 and TRBJ1-2; TRBD1 might be the D (6 bases). CDR1 and CDR2 from the germline V gene are SGHAT and FQNNGV. CDR3 length: 16 amino acids. Trimming took off 4 bases at V and 1 base at J, with 16 bases between the two ends. The CDR3, as DNA: TGTGCCAGCAGCTCATATCCGGGACATAATAACTATGGCTACACCTTC. It encodes CASSSYPGHNNYGYTF. Looking up the rest from reference TRBV11-2 and TRBJ1-2 gives the full variable domain: EAGVAQSPRYKIIEKRQSVAFWCNPISGHATLYWYQQILGQGPKLLIQFQNNGVVDDSQLPKDRFSAERLKGVDSTLKIQPAKLEDSAVYLCASSSYPGHNNYGYTFGSGTRLTVV.

The chain recombines TRBV20-1 with TRBJ1-1; no firm D call. Trimming took 3 bases from V and 5 from J, leaving 16 bases between them. CDR3 length equals 14 residues. Germline V CDR1 and CDR2: DFQATT, SNEGSKA (reference sequence). The CDR3 region has the DNA TGCAGTGCTAGCAACGCAGGATTTGGAACTGAAGCTTTCTTT. This codes for CSASNAGFGTEAFF.

This chain connects TRBV6-2 or TRBV6-3 to TRBJ1-1; maybe TRBD1 (6 bases). The CDR3 has 17 amino acids. The V end was cut by 2 bases, the J end by 0 bases, with 16 bases between. Germline V gives CDR1 MNHEY, CDR2 SVGEGT. The CDR3 DNA reads TGTGCCAGCAGTTACCAAACAGGGAAAATTATGAACACTGAAGCTTTCTTT. Its protein is CASSYQTGKIMNTEAFF.

Remarks on this clonotype: Since a much larger clone is just one base distant, this may be a read error. V is TRBV6-2 or TRBV6-3 and J is TRBJ2-5; 7 positions agree with TRBD1. Trimming removed 6 bases from V and 2 bases from J; junction bases left unmatched: 3. CDR3 length: 13 amino acids. Per germline, CDR1 MNHEY and CDR2 SVGEGT. The CDR3: CASRPGQQETQYF. Written as DNA, the CDR3 is TGTGCCAGCAGACCGGGACAGCAAGAGACCCAGTACTTC.

This clonotype was observed many times. This chain links TRBV7-9 with TRBJ1-3; maybe TRBD1 (5 bases). There are 14 residues in the CDR3. V was cut by 5 bases and J by 7 bases, with 15 bases left in between. Looked up from germline, CDR1 is SEHNR and CDR2 is FQNEAQ (reference sequence). CDR3 region: CASSPGFIYNTIYF. Written as DNA, the CDR3 is TGTGCCAGCAGCCCAGGGTTTATTTATAACACCATATATTTT.

This clonotype was detected only a few times. This chain connects TRBV7-2 to TRBJ2-5, with 7 bases matching TRBD2. The CDR3 extends over 16 amino acids. Germline V lookup: CDR1 SGHTA, CDR2 FQGNSA. V dropped 3 bases and J dropped 4; count of bases not matched to a gene: 11. DNA of the CDR3: TGTGCCAGCAGCTTTCAGGGTCTAGCGGTAGGAGAGACCCAGTACTTC. Protein: CASSFQGLAVGETQYF.

This clonotype was recorded many times. This sequence joins TRBV5-1 and TRBJ2-7, with D tentatively TRBD1 (5 bases). The germline V gene has CDR1 SGHRS and CDR2 YFSETQ. The CDR3 length is 13 residues. The V gene lost 3 bases and the J gene lost 9 bases, with 16 bases spanning the gap. Here the CDR3 DNA reads TGCGCCAGCAGCTCCCAAGACCGGACATTGCAGTACTTC. The encoded protein is CASSSQDRTLQYF.

This clonotype was picked up many times. V is TRBV28 and J is TRBJ2-2; 14 nucleotides match TRBD2. The CDR3 covers 20 residues. Germline V gene sequence: CDR1 MDHEN, CDR2 SYDVKM. J gave up 0 bases and V 5 bases, and 11 bases lay outside the gene matches. The CDR3 reads CASSLREGLAGDPNTGELFF. The CDR3 DNA sequence: TGTGCCAGCAGTCTCAGAGAGGGACTAGCGGGGGACCCGAACACCGGGGAGCTGTTTTTT.

CDR3 region: CASRPSTGANTEAFF. In nucleotides, the CDR3 is TGCGCCAGCAGACCGAGCACAGGGGCGAACACTGAAGCTTTCTTT. V is TRBV4-1 and J is TRBJ1-1; 7 bases are a match to TRBD1. The CDR3 consists of 15 residues. V gave up 6 bases and J gave up 1 base; unmatched junction bases: 8. Germline CDR1 reads MGHRA; CDR2 reads YSYEKL.

The CDR3 sequence: CASSLLPRDGTNYGYTF. The CDR3 nucleotides are TGTGCCAGCAGCCTACTACCCCGGGACGGTACAAACTATGGCTACACCTTC. The genes are TRBV11-2 and TRBJ1-2; possible D gene TRBD1, 5 bases. CDR1 is SGHAT and CDR2 is FQNNGV in the germline V gene. V lost 5 bases to trimming and J lost 2 bases, with 21 bases between them. The CDR3 contains 17 residues.

This clonotype was detected many times. The CDR3 bases are TGTGCCAGCAGTCGACAATCTGGGGAGCTGTTTTTT. Its translation is CASSRQSGELFF. The rearrangement joins TRBV13 to TRBJ2-2; D not certain. Trimming pared 6 bases from V and 8 bases from J, leaving 10 bases between. CDR3 size: 12 residues. Germline assignment: CDR1 PRHDT and CDR2 FYEKMQ (reference sequence).